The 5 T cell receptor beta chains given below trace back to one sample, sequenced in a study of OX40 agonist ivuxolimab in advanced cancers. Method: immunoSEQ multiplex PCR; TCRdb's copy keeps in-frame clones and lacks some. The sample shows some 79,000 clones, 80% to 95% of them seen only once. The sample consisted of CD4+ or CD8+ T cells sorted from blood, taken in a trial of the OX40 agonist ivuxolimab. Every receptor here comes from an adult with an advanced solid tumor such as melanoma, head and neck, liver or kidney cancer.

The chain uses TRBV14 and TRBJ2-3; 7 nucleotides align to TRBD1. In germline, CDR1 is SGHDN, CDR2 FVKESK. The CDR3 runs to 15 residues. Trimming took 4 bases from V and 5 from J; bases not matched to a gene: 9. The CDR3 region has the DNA TGTGCCAGCAGCCGTGGGACAGCCAACAGAGATACGCAGTATTTT. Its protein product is CASSRGTANRDTQYF.

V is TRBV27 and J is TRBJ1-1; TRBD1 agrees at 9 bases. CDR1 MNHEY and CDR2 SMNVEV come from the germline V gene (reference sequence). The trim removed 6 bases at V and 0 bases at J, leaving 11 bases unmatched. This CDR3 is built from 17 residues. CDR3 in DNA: TGTGCCAGCAGACTCGCCGGGACAGGGACTATGAACACTGAAGCTTTCTTT. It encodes CASRLAGTGTMNTEAFF.

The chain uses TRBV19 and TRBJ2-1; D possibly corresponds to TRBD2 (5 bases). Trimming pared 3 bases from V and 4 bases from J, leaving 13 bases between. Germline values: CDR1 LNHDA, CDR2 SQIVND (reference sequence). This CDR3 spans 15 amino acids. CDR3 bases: TGTGCCAGTAGTATGGAGCGGAGGCTTTACAATGAGCAGTTCTTC. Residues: CASSMERRLYNEQFF.

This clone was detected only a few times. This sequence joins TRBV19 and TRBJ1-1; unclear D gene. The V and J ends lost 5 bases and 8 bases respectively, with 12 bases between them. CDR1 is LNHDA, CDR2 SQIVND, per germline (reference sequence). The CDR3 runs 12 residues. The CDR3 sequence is CASSFGRLEAFF. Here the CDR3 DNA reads TGTGCCAGTAGTTTCGGACGCCTCGAAGCTTTCTTT.

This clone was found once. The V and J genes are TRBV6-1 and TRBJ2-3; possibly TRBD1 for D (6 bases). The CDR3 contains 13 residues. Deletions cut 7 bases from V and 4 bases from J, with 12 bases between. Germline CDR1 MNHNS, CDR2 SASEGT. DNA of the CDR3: TGTGCCAGCATCGGGACACAGGCAGATACGCAGTATTTT. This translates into CASIGTQADTQYF.